This T cell receptor beta chain was sequenced during a study of blood T cell repertoires in COVID-19. Study-wide context: COVID-19 samples collected from the United States, Italy and Spain covered acute and convalescent phases. The cDNA or gDNA used as material had been derived from T cells, B-cell-depleted T cells, or PBMCs.

The V end was cut by 7 bases, the J end by 6 bases, with 18 bases between. Germline V gene data show CDR1 as SGHTA and CDR2 as FQGNSA. CDR3 length equals 15 residues. A Seattle source enrolled patients during active infection and followed them longitudinally. Original methodology: It was from reference gene primer amplification that nucleated cell counts were estimated. Method: immunoSEQ multiplex PCR; TCRdb's copy keeps in-frame clones and lacks some. V and J calls and clone size are those listed in that table; D and trimming were worked out from the DNA. In the table there are 310,000 or so clones, approximately 90% of which are singletons.

The V and J genes are TRBV7-2 and TRBJ2-2, with a possible D match to TRBD2 (7 bases). The receptor comes from a man aged 30 to 39 with COVID-19, enrolled during active disease. Specimen: peripheral blood. CDR3 bases: TGTGCCAGCACCCCGGCGGGGGCGCCGGCCGGGGAGCTGTTTTTT. Translation gives CASTPAGAPAGELFF.